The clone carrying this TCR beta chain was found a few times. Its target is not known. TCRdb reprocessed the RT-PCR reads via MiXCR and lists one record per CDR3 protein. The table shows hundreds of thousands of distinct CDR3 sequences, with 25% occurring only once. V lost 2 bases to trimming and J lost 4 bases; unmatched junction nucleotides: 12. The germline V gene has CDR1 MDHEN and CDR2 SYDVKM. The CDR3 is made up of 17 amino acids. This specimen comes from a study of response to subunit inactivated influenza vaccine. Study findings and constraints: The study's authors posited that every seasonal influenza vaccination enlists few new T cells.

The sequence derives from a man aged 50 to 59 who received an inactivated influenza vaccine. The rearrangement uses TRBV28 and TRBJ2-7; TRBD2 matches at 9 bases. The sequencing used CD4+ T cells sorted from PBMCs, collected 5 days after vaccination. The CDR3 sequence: CASSLPEIAGDDYEQYF. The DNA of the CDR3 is TGTGCCAGCAGTTTACCCGAGATAGCGGGAGATGATTACGAGCAGTACTTC.